These 20 T cell receptor beta chains were sequenced from one sample in a study of Ad26.COV2.S vaccination and SARS-CoV-2 variants. Here immunoSEQ multiplex PCR was the method, and the copy in TCRdb shows in-frame clones only, minus some. This sample carries about 400,000 clones, about 85% of them seen once, and the ten largest clones take 3.5%. Treatment indicated: 15 to 20 received Ad26.COV2.S at low or high dose, single or two shots; five or six received placebo; per-sample allocation not given. After the first vaccine or placebo injection, samples were drawn on day 63. This material consisted of peripheral blood, taken in a trial of Ad26.COV2.S vaccine versus placebo. The source of these receptors is a person between 18 and 65 years old who received the Ad26.COV2.S COVID-19 vaccine or a placebo.

In this sample, this clone turned up a few times. This chain joins TRBV3-1 (or the pseudogene TRBV3-2) and TRBJ1-6; D gene uncertain. V was pared by 4 bases and J by 4 bases, with 11 bases between. Germline CDR1 is LGHDT and CDR2 is YNNKEL (reference sequence). This CDR3 contains 15 residues. The DNA of the CDR3 is TGTGCCAGCAGCCTTATGGCGGCTTATAATTCACCCCTCCACTTT. Its protein is CASSLMAAYNSPLHF.

In its sample, this clone was seen once. The CDR3 nucleotides read TGTGCCAGCAGCTTGGATTGGGACAGGGCGGCTGAAGCTTTCTTT. Translating gives CASSLDWDRAAEAFF. This chain links TRBV5-4 with TRBJ1-1, with 9 bases fitting TRBD1. Trimming removed 0 bases from V and 6 bases from J; junction bases left unmatched: 6. From germline, CDR1 is SGHNT and CDR2 YYREEE (reference sequence). The CDR3 is 15 amino acids.

The gene calls are TRBV11-2 and TRBJ2-4; no reliable D call. The germline V gene encodes CDR1 SGHAT and CDR2 FQNNGV. With 4 bases removed from V and 0 bases from J, the gap between germline ends came to 7 bases. The CDR3 is 14 residues long. The CDR3 DNA sequence: TGTGCCAGCAGCTACGTACTAGCCAAAAACATTCAGTACTTC. It yields the protein CASSYVLAKNIQYF.

The V and J genes are TRBV3-1 (or the pseudogene TRBV3-2) and TRBJ2-5; D unresolved. The V and J ends lost 0 bases and 5 bases respectively, with 4 bases between them. Germline CDR1 LGHDT, CDR2 YNNKEL (reference sequence). CDR3 size: 12 residues. CDR3 in amino acids: CASSQDHETQYF. Here the CDR3 DNA reads TGTGCCAGCAGCCAAGATCACGAGACCCAGTACTTC.

This clone came up once. The chain recombines TRBV7-9 with TRBJ1-1, with 7 bases identical to TRBD1. V lost 5 bases, J lost 1 base, and 10 bases stayed unmatched. Germline lookup yields CDR1 SEHNR and CDR2 FQNEAQ (reference sequence). The CDR3 spans 16 residues. In DNA form, the CDR3 reads TGTGCCAGCAGCACGGGACAGTCCCTATGGAACACTGAAGCTTTCTTT. As protein: CASSTGQSLWNTEAFF.

This rearrangement joins TRBV7-8 to TRBJ2-5; 9 bases map to TRBD1. Germline loops: CDR1 SGHVS, CDR2 FQNEAQ. The V and J ends lost 5 bases and 5 bases, in that order; junction bases with no gene match: 6. The CDR3 consists of 14 residues. The CDR3 loop reads CASSATGGAETQYF. As DNA, the CDR3 is TGTGCCAGCAGCGCCACAGGGGGCGCGGAGACCCAGTACTTC.

This clone appeared a single time. J is TRBJ1-1 and V is TRBV5-1, with a tentative D call TRBD1 (5 bases). CDR1 SGHRS and CDR2 YFSETQ come from the germline V gene. V dropped 4 bases and J dropped 0 bases, with 13 bases sitting between them. The length of the CDR3 is 15 residues. The CDR3 coding sequence is TGCGCCAGCAGCACAGTCGGGGGTCTGAACACTGAAGCTTTCTTT. As protein: CASSTVGGLNTEAFF. Full variable domain (outside the CDR3, taken from reference TRBV5-1 and TRBJ1-1): KAGVTQTPRYLIKTRGQQVTLSCSPISGHRSVSWYQQTPGQGLQFLFEYFSETQRNKGNFPGRFSGRQFSNSRSEMNVSTLELGDSALYLCASSTVGGLNTEAFFGQGTRLTVV.

V and J are TRBV3-1 (or the pseudogene TRBV3-2) and TRBJ2-7; possible D gene TRBD2, 6 bases. V lost 0 bases to trimming and J lost 6 bases, with 15 bases between them. Germline loops: CDR1 LGHDT, CDR2 YNNKEL (reference sequence). The CDR3 runs 15 residues. The DNA for the CDR3 is TGTGCCAGCAGCCAAGATTTAGGAGGGGTCCGCGAGCAGTACTTC. Translated, it gives CASSQDLGGVREQYF.

This sequence joins TRBV6-5 and TRBJ2-7, with 10 bases aligning to TRBD2. V lost 6 bases to trimming and J lost 5 bases; unmatched junction nucleotides: 10. Germline V gives CDR1 MNHEY, CDR2 SVGAGI. The CDR3 spans 15 residues. This chain's CDR3 is CASRPAGAGGHEQYF. CDR3 DNA: TGTGCCAGCAGACCGGCGGGAGCGGGGGGGCACGAGCAGTACTTC.

V and J are TRBV7-7 and TRBJ2-3, with TRBD2 identical over 9 bases. CDR3 length equals 16 residues. In germline, CDR1 is SSHAT, CDR2 FNYEAQ (reference sequence). The V segment lost 2 bases and the J segment 5 bases; nucleotides outside the gene matches: 8. CDR3 coding DNA: TGTGCCAGCAGCTTACGGGCGGGGGGGCCTAAAGATACGCAGTATTTT. Translating gives CASSLRAGGPKDTQYF.

The V gene is TRBV7-2, the J gene TRBJ2-2; D unclear. Germline loops: CDR1 SGHTA, CDR2 FQGNSA. V was cut by 3 bases and J by 0 bases, with 11 bases left in between. The CDR3 is made up of 16 amino acids. Here the CDR3 DNA reads TGTGCCAGCAGCTTCCAGGTTTTATCGAACACCGGGGAGCTGTTTTTT. This encodes CASSFQVLSNTGELFF.

V usage is TRBV2 and J usage is TRBJ1-6; D is ambiguous. The CDR3 covers 12 residues. The germline V gene has CDR1 SNHLY and CDR2 FYNNEI. The V end was cut by 8 bases, the J end by 8 bases, with 10 bases between. DNA for the CDR3: TGTGCCAGCCTACAGTGGGATTCACCCCTCCACTTT. Its protein is CASLQWDSPLHF.

The J gene is TRBJ2-2, the V gene TRBV27; 9 bases align to TRBD2. The CDR3 spans 15 residues. Trimming at V came to 7 bases and at J to 7 bases, leaving 10 bases not matched to a gene. Germline CDR1 MNHEY, CDR2 SMNVEV (reference sequence). The CDR3 region is CASTRAGGRIGELFF. The DNA of the CDR3 is TGTGCCAGCACGCGGGCGGGGGGGCGAATCGGGGAGCTGTTTTTT.

This chain uses TRBV29-1 with TRBJ2-3; a weak D match, TRBD2 (7 bases). The CDR3 is made up of 15 amino acids. Trimming took 6 bases from V and 6 from J, leaving 22 bases between them. From germline, CDR1 is SQVTM and CDR2 ANQGSEA. CDR3 sequence reads: CSVGFDGGPMDTQYF. The CDR3 coding sequence is TGCAGCGTAGGCTTCGACGGGGGGCCCATGGATACGCAGTATTTT.

This chain links TRBV6-6 with TRBJ2-5; 7 nucleotides align to TRBD2. The V and J ends lost 4 bases and 7 bases, in that order; junction bases with no gene match: 12. CDR1 MNHNY and CDR2 SVGAGI come from the germline V gene (reference sequence). The CDR3 consists of 15 residues. CDR3 amino acids: CASSSPLAVLGTQYF. CDR3 DNA sequence: TGTGCCAGCAGTTCTCCCCTAGCGGTACTGGGGACCCAGTACTTC.

The V call is TRBV7-4, the J call TRBJ1-1; 7 nucleotides match TRBD1. V trimming: 4 bases; J trimming: 1 base; junction bases outside the gene matches: 9. The germline V gene encodes CDR1 SGHVT and CDR2 SQSDAQ. There are 16 residues in the CDR3. CDR3 residues: CASSSLTGTENTEAFF. In DNA form, the CDR3 reads TGTGCCAGCAGCTCACTAACCGGGACAGAGAACACTGAAGCTTTCTTT.

V and J are TRBV19 and TRBJ1-3, with D perhaps TRBD1 (5 bases). V was trimmed by 5 bases and J by 0 bases, leaving 14 bases between them. Germline CDR1 reads LNHDA; CDR2 reads SQIVND (reference sequence). The CDR3 runs 16 residues. The CDR3 sequence is CASSPQGTGSGNTIYF. CDR3 nucleotides: TGTGCCAGTAGTCCCCAAGGAACAGGCTCTGGAAACACCATATATTTT.

The J gene is TRBJ2-3, the V gene TRBV5-1; D is undetermined. Trimming took off 3 bases at V and 1 base at J, with 9 bases between the two ends. This CDR3 has 14 residues. Looked up from germline, CDR1 is SGHRS and CDR2 is YFSETQ. CDR3: CASSYSPGTDTQYF. The CDR3 nucleotides are TGCGCCAGCAGCTACTCCCCGGGCACAGATACGCAGTATTTT.

V usage is TRBV10-3 and J usage is TRBJ1-1; D call uncertain. Germline V lookup: CDR1 ENHRY, CDR2 SYGVKD. The CDR3 has 12 amino acids. The V and J ends lost 4 bases and 5 bases respectively, with 8 bases between them. The DNA of the CDR3 is TGTGCCATCAGTGGCTTAAGGACTGAAGCTTTCTTT. It encodes CAISGLRTEAFF.

This clone was observed once. The chain joins TRBV11-3 to TRBJ2-5, with 8 positions matching TRBD2. Per germline, CDR1 SGHNT and CDR2 YENEEA. CDR3 length equals 17 residues. The junction had 7 bases not matched to a gene; V was cut back by 0 bases and J by 1 base. The CDR3 bases are TGTGCCAGCAGCTTAGAAGTCCAGCGGGGGCCCCAAGAGACCCAGTACTTC. It translates to CASSLEVQRGPQETQYF. Supplemented by reference TRBV11-3 and TRBJ2-5, the full variable domain reads EAGVVQSPRYKIIEKKQPVAFWCNPISGHNTLYWYLQNLGQGPELLIRYENEEAVDDSQLPKDRFSAERLKGVDSTLKIQPAELGDSAVYLCASSLEVQRGPQETQYFGPGTRLLVL.